The 30 T cell receptor beta chains below come from one sample, sequenced in a study of blood T cell repertoires in COVID-19 (dated by TCRdb to about 2020). Libraries were prepared through the immunoSEQ multiplex PCR assay. Imported from immuneACCESS, the table was reduced by TCRdb to in-frame sequences with V and J called. These copies leave out some clones; in studies compared against another copy, an unresolved V gene accounts for under half, and the cause of the remainder is not known. This sample comprises approximately 84,000 clones, about 77% of them detected only once. The ten most abundant clones make up about 15% of the sample. The source material was peripheral blood. These receptors were taken from a human donor in a cohort sampled during active COVID-19.

The chain recombines TRBV6-5 with TRBJ1-1; a possible D gene is TRBD1 (5 bases). The CDR3 spans 15 residues. From germline, CDR1 is MNHEY and CDR2 SVGAGI. Trimming took off 7 bases at V and 0 bases at J, with 15 bases between the two ends. The CDR3 bases are TGTGCCAGCATCCCCAGACAGATAATGAACACTGAAGCTTTCTTT. Its translation is CASIPRQIMNTEAFF.

V gene TRBV28 combines with J gene TRBJ2-1; 7 nucleotides align to TRBD1. V lost 3 bases and J lost 9; bases outside the gene matches: 8. Germline CDR1 MDHEN, CDR2 SYDVKM. CDR3 size: 14 residues. The CDR3 loop reads CASSFEGSGGEQFF. The CDR3 nucleotides are TGTGCCAGCAGTTTCGAGGGTTCAGGGGGTGAGCAGTTCTTC.

The chain combines TRBV5-1 with TRBJ2-3; tentative D call: TRBD2 (7 bases). Trimming left V 0 bases short and J 1 base short, with 12 bases between. The CDR3 consists of 16 residues. The germline gives CDR1 SGHRS, CDR2 YFSETQ. In nucleotides, the CDR3 is TGCGCCAGCAGCTTGGCCCTCGGGGGGCGCACAGATACGCAGTATTTT. Translated, it gives CASSLALGGRTDTQYF.

This chain's CDR3 is CASSPGGSGYEQYF. In DNA, the CDR3 is TGTGCCAGCAGCCCCGGGGGTAGCGGCTACGAGCAGTACTTC. This chain links TRBV9 with TRBJ2-7, with D possibly being TRBD2 (6 bases). The CDR3 has 14 amino acids. V lost 4 bases and J 3 bases, leaving 14 bases between the germline ends. Germline loops: CDR1 SGDLS, CDR2 YYNGEE.

The genes are TRBV4-1 and TRBJ2-7, with 8 bases aligning to TRBD2. V dropped 2 bases and J dropped 2; count of bases not matched to a gene: 2. Looked up from germline, CDR1 is MGHRA and CDR2 is YSYEKL. This CDR3 region has 14 residues. The CDR3 DNA is TGCGCCAGCAGCCAAACTAGCGGCACCTACGAGCAGTACTTC. Its protein is CASSQTSGTYEQYF.

The chain uses TRBV3-1 (or the pseudogene TRBV3-2) and TRBJ1-2; 11 positions match TRBD1. Germline lookup yields CDR1 LGHDT and CDR2 YNNKEL (reference sequence). The CDR3 consists of 16 residues. V gave up 4 bases and J gave up 2 bases; unmatched junction bases: 6. The CDR3 region is CASSPGQGAPNYGYTF. As DNA, the CDR3 is TGTGCCAGCAGCCCAGGACAGGGGGCACCAAACTATGGCTACACCTTC.

The rearrangement links TRBV3-1 (or the pseudogene TRBV3-2) to TRBJ2-1; 7 positions match TRBD1. Germline CDR1 LGHDT, CDR2 YNNKEL (reference sequence). V lost 4 bases, J lost 4 bases, and 7 bases stayed unmatched. The CDR3 contains 15 residues. In DNA, the CDR3 is TGTGCCAGCAGCCTAGACAGGGCGTCGTACAATGAGCAGTTCTTC. This sequence encodes CASSLDRASYNEQFF.

This chain connects TRBV7-8 to TRBJ2-7; no definite D call. The CDR3 has 13 amino acids. The V end was cut by 5 bases, the J end by 4 bases, with 12 bases between. The germline gives CDR1 SGHVS, CDR2 FQNEAQ. The CDR3 bases are TGTGCCAGCAGCCGGACGGAGCTATACGAGCAGTACTTC. It encodes CASSRTELYEQYF. The full variable domain, in which reference TRBV7-8 and TRBJ2-7 provide the parts outside the CDR3, is GAGVSQSPRYKVAKRGQDVALRCDPISGHVSLFWYQQALGQGPEFLTYFQNEAQLDKSGLPSDRFFAERPEGSVSTLKIQRTQQEDSAVYLCASSRTELYEQYFGPGTRLTVT.

This clone was seen a handful of times. The rearrangement joins TRBV19 to TRBJ1-5; tentative D call: TRBD1 (6 bases). CDR3 length equals 15 residues. V lost 3 bases and J lost 7, with 16 bases in between. The germline gives CDR1 LNHDA, CDR2 SQIVND (reference sequence). The chain's CDR3 is CASSMDTGWRQPQHF. The CDR3 DNA reads TGTGCCAGTAGTATGGATACAGGGTGGAGGCAGCCCCAGCATTTT.

The chain combines TRBV7-9 with TRBJ2-1, with TRBD2 as a possible D gene (6 bases). CDR3 length: 13 residues. Germline values: CDR1 SEHNR, CDR2 FQNEAQ (reference sequence). V was clipped by 6 bases and J by 0 bases, with 6 bases between them. The CDR3 DNA follows: TGTGCCAGCAGGGGGGGCTCCTACAATGAGCAGTTCTTC. Its protein product is CASRGGSYNEQFF.

This clone was seen more than once but under ten times. The gene calls are TRBV10-1 and TRBJ2-7, with 8 bases identical to TRBD1. CDR3 length: 13 amino acids. V was clipped by 11 bases and J by 5 bases; unmatched bases: 11. Germline lookup yields CDR1 WNHNN and CDR2 SYGVQD (reference sequence). The CDR3: CARGVQGAHEQYF. CDR3 sequence (DNA): TGCGCCCGCGGGGTTCAGGGGGCCCACGAGCAGTACTTC.

This clone was picked up a small number of times. The chain links TRBV7-9 to TRBJ2-4; perhaps TRBD2 as D (6 bases). The CDR3 covers 14 residues. Trimming took off 3 bases at V and 4 bases at J, with 10 bases between the two ends. Germline CDR1 SEHNR, CDR2 FQNEAQ (reference sequence). The CDR3, as DNA: TGTGCCAGCAGCTTTGGGGGGATAAAAAACATTCAGTACTTC. Translation: CASSFGGIKNIQYF.

The genes are TRBV5-1 and TRBJ2-1, with D perhaps matching TRBD1 (6 bases). This CDR3 spans 15 amino acids. V lost 4 bases and J lost 2, with 13 bases in between. Per germline, CDR1 SGHRS and CDR2 YFSETQ. In DNA form, the CDR3 reads TGCGCCAGCAGCCCGGGACACCCAACCTACAATGAGCAGTTCTTC. It codes for CASSPGHPTYNEQFF.

The chain employs TRBV12-5 and TRBJ2-3; no firm D call. The CDR3 covers 13 residues. CDR1 and CDR2 (germline): LGHNT, FRNRAP. The V end was cut by 1 base, the J end by 2 bases, with 4 bases between. The CDR3, as DNA: TGTGCTAGTGGTTTGGGTCTCACAGATACGCAGTATTTT. Translation: CASGLGLTDTQYF.

This sequence joins TRBV6-5 and TRBJ2-5, with 12 bases that match TRBD2. CDR3 size: 14 residues. Per the germline V gene, CDR1 is MNHEY and CDR2 is SVGAGI. With 7 bases clipped from V and 6 bases from J, the junction kept 6 bases outside the gene matches. CDR3 region: CASTPTSGGQTQYF. The CDR3 DNA follows: TGTGCCAGCACCCCGACTAGCGGGGGCCAGACCCAGTACTTC.

The chain combines TRBV6-5 with TRBJ1-2, with a tentative D call TRBD1 (6 bases). The CDR3 totals 14 residues. Per germline, CDR1 MNHEY and CDR2 SVGAGI. V gave up 8 bases and J gave up 8 bases, with 21 bases separating them. CDR3 loop: CASLEAGVKRGYTF. The CDR3 DNA reads TGTGCCAGCCTAGAGGCAGGGGTTAAGCGAGGCTACACCTTC.

This clone was seen only a few times. In the same sample, other DNA sequences code for this CDR3. The genes are TRBV7-8 and TRBJ1-1, with D tentatively TRBD1 (5 bases). Trimming removed 5 bases at V and 3 bases at J, with 10 bases between. Germline CDR1 reads SGHVS; CDR2 reads FQNEAQ. The CDR3 is 13 amino acids. CDR3 DNA: TGTGCCAGCAGCACAAGACAGTACACTGAAGCTTTCTTT. It yields the protein CASSTRQYTEAFF.

The V and J genes are TRBV29-1 and TRBJ2-5, with 9 bases identical to TRBD1. Germline V gene data show CDR1 as SQVTM and CDR2 as ANQGSEA. This CDR3 comprises 13 residues. Trimming took 5 bases from V and 5 from J; bases not matched to a gene: 6. The DNA for the CDR3 is TGCAGCGTTAAACAGGGGGCTGGGGAGACCCAGTACTTC. Translation gives CSVKQGAGETQYF.

V and J are TRBV4-2 and TRBJ2-1, with 11 bases lining up with TRBD2. Germline lookup yields CDR1 LGHNA and CDR2 YNFKEQ. This CDR3 is built from 16 residues. After removal of 1 base from V and 4 bases from J, the junction contained 3 bases not matched to a gene. The CDR3 DNA is TGTGCCAGCAGCCAAGCCCTAGCGGGGGGATACAATGAGCAGTTCTTC. It codes for CASSQALAGGYNEQFF.

The V and J genes are TRBV13 and TRBJ2-5, with 11 bases lining up with TRBD2. Germline V lookup: CDR1 PRHDT, CDR2 FYEKMQ (reference sequence). CDR3 length: 18 amino acids. V lost 3 bases and J lost 1; bases outside the gene matches: 10. CDR3 nucleotide sequence: TGTGCCAGCAGCTTTCAACTAGCGGGAGCCTCCGCCCAAGAGACCCAGTACTTC. Residues: CASSFQLAGASAQETQYF.

The chain links TRBV12-3 or TRBV12-4 to TRBJ2-7; a possible D gene is TRBD1 (6 bases). The V and J ends lost 5 bases and 2 bases respectively, with 10 bases between them. The CDR3 has 13 residues. The CDR3 DNA reads TGTGCCAGCAGTAAACAGGGCCCCTACGAGCAGTACTTC. Its translation: CASSKQGPYEQYF.

The rearrangement uses TRBV18 and TRBJ2-1; 7 bases line up with TRBD2. Trimming at V came to 3 bases and at J to 13 bases, leaving 9 bases not matched to a gene. Germline CDR1 and CDR2: KGHSH and LQKENI. The CDR3 spans 13 residues. CDR3 coding DNA: TGTGCCAGCTCACCCGGGCTAGCGGAGCTCCAGTTCTTC. It yields the protein CASSPGLAELQFF.

V and J are TRBV6-6 and TRBJ1-4, with D unclear. The CDR3 is made up of 16 amino acids. V dropped 4 bases and J dropped 3 bases, with 15 bases sitting between them. Germline values: CDR1 MNHNY, CDR2 SVGAGI (reference sequence). CDR3 amino acids: CASSFLPGQANEKLFF. The CDR3 nucleotides read TGTGCCAGCAGTTTCTTACCTGGGCAGGCTAATGAAAAACTGTTTTTT.

This chain joins TRBV6-5 and TRBJ1-6, with D perhaps matching TRBD1 (6 bases). The CDR3 is 14 residues long. Germline CDR1 reads MNHEY; CDR2 reads SVGAGI. Trimming took off 4 bases at V and 9 bases at J, with 13 bases between the two ends. Written as DNA, the CDR3 is TGTGCCAGCAGTTTACAGGGTTTTGGTTCACCCCTCCACTTT. Translation: CASSLQGFGSPLHF.

The chain couples TRBV6-2 or TRBV6-3 to TRBJ2-5, with 12 bases aligning to TRBD2. Germline-derived CDR1 and CDR2 are MNHEY and SVGEGT. Unmatched junction bases numbered 6, after V lost 6 bases and J lost 7 bases. This CDR3 has 14 residues. The CDR3 is CASSRTSGNPTQYF. CDR3 DNA: TGTGCCAGCAGCAGGACTAGCGGGAATCCGACCCAGTACTTC.

This chain uses TRBV27 with TRBJ2-7; 14 bases are a match to TRBD2. Germline V gene data show CDR1 as MNHEY and CDR2 as SMNVEV (reference sequence). This CDR3 contains 14 residues. The junction had 9 bases not matched to a gene; V was cut back by 11 bases and J by 6 bases. The CDR3 loop reads CALGLGLAGAEQYF. In DNA form, the CDR3 reads TGTGCCCTTGGTTTGGGACTAGCGGGAGCCGAGCAGTACTTC.

In this sample, this clone turned up once. CDR3 DNA: TGTGCCACCAGTGATGGGACTAGCGGGAGGGCCCAAGATACGCAGTATTTT. Encoded protein: CATSDGTSGRAQDTQYF. The genes are TRBV24-1 and TRBJ2-3; 16 nucleotides line up with TRBD2. Per the germline V gene, CDR1 is KGHDR and CDR2 is SFDVKD. The CDR3 contains 17 residues. The ends lost 3 bases at V and 5 bases at J; junction bases unmatched: 4.

The chain employs TRBV7-8 and TRBJ1-4; D remains unclear. Germline CDR1 is SGHVS and CDR2 is FQNEAQ. V lost 0 bases and J 3 bases, leaving 8 bases between the germline ends. The CDR3 extends over 15 amino acids. CDR3 sequence (DNA): TGTGCCAGCAGCTTAGCGGAGTGGGCTAATGAAAAACTGTTTTTT. It encodes CASSLAEWANEKLFF.

The chain couples TRBV28 to TRBJ2-4; TRBD2 is a possible D gene (5 bases). V dropped 3 bases and J dropped 8 bases, with 14 bases sitting between them. The length of the CDR3 is 14 residues. CDR1 is MDHEN and CDR2 is SYDVKM in the germline V gene. CDR3 region: CASSFGLREHIQYF. In DNA form, the CDR3 reads TGTGCCAGCAGTTTTGGACTTAGGGAACACATTCAGTACTTC.

On this clone itself: A read error may account for a junction end that differs from germline. The chain has TRBV7-7 and TRBJ2-7; a possible D gene is TRBD2 (6 bases). CDR3 length: 15 amino acids. Germline loops: CDR1 SSHAT, CDR2 FNYEAQ (reference sequence). The chain's CDR3 is CASSPGLGGSYEQYF. The DNA of the CDR3 is TGTGCTAGCAGCCCCGGACTGGGGGGCTCCTACGAGCAGTACTTC.